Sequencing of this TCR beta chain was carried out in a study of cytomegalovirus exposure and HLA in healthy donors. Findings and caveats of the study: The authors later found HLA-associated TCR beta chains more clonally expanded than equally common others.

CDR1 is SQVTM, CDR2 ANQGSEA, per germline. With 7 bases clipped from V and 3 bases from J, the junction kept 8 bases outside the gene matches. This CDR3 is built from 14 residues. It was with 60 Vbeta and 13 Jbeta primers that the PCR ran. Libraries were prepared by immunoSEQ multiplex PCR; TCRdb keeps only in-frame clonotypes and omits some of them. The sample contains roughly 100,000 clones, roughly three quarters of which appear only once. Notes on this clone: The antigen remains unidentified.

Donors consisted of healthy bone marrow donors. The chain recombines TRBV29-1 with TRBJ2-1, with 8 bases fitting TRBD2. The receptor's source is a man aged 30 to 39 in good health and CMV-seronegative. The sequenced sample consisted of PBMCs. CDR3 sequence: CSAQSGRDYNEQFF. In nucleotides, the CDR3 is TGCAGCGCCCAAAGCGGGAGAGACTACAATGAGCAGTTCTTC.